This TCR beta chain was captured in a study of T cell responses to AZD1222 COVID-19 vaccine. Sequenced by immunoSEQ multiplex PCR; TCRdb stores in-frame clones only, minus some. The top ten hold 9.5% to 13% of the sample, which has about 76,000 clones, around nine tenths seen once. This clone was picked up a small number of times. Its antigen is not identified. V was clipped by 10 bases and J by 1 base; unmatched bases: 3. The length of the CDR3 is 14 residues. Germline CDR1 and CDR2: ENHRY and SYGVKD. The study, taken as a whole, reports: No day 14 peak samples; only post-peak repertoires were characterized. A rise in Spike-specific TCR breadth and depth followed two AZD1222 doses. Baseline seropositives among AZD1222 recipients totaled only 5 to 7.

The starting material was peripheral blood, obtained on day 0 of AZD1222 vaccination. The clonotype comes from an adult in good health. V gene TRBV10-3 combines with J gene TRBJ2-2; 10 positions agree with TRBD2. Here the CDR3 DNA reads TGTGCCACTGGACTAGCGGAGAACACCGGGGAGCTGTTTTTT. It translates to CATGLAENTGELFF.